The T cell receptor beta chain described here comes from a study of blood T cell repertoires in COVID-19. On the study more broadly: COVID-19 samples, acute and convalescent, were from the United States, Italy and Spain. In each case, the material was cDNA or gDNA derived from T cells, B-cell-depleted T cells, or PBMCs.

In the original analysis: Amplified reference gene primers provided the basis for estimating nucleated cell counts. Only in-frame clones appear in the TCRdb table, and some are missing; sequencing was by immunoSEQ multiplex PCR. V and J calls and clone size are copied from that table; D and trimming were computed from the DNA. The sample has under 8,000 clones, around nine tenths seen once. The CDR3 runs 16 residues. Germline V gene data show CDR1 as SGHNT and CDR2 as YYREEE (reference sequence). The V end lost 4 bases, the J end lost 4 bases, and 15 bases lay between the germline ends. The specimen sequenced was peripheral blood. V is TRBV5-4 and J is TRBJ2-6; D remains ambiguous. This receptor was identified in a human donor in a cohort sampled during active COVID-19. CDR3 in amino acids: CASSSPSPTGANVLTF. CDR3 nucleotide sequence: TGTGCCAGCAGCAGTCCCTCTCCTACCGGGGCCAACGTCCTGACTTTC.